The 18 T cell receptor beta chains below all came from one sample that was sequenced in a study of shared T cell receptors in the human thymus. The data were produced by immunoSEQ multiplex PCR, yet TCRdb's version contains in-frame clones alone and is incomplete. Of about 380,000 clones detected, more than 85% appear once; the ten largest clones hold approximately 0.02%. Sequences were obtained from thymocytes. The source of these receptors is a human donor.

This chain connects TRBV5-6 to TRBJ2-5; 7 bases are shared with TRBD1. Germline V gene data show CDR1 as SGHDT and CDR2 as YYEEEE. J gave up 1 base and V 3 bases, and 15 bases lay outside the gene matches. The CDR3 loop spans 18 amino acids. The CDR3 DNA reads TGTGCCAGCAGCTCGACGCAAAGGGGGCTCCCCCCCCAAGAGACCCAGTACTTC. Translated, it gives CASSSTQRGLPPQETQYF.

The chain combines TRBV14 with TRBJ1-2; D perhaps matches TRBD1 (5 bases). This CDR3 is built from 17 residues. Between the trimmed V and J ends, which lost 5 bases and 4 bases, there was a span of 23 bases. CDR1 and CDR2 from the germline V gene are SGHDN and FVKESK. CDR3 residues: CASSGPGRKHPRYGYTF. The CDR3 DNA reads as TGTGCCAGCAGCGGGCCGGGACGGAAACACCCCCGCTATGGCTACACCTTC.

The J gene is TRBJ1-4, the V gene TRBV25-1; perhaps TRBD1 as D (6 bases). This CDR3 has 16 amino acids. Germline V CDR1 and CDR2: MGHDK, SYGVNS. With 4 bases removed from V and 8 bases from J, the gap between germline ends came to 20 bases. CDR3 amino acids: CASSGSPQGRWEKLFF. As DNA, the CDR3 is TGTGCCAGCAGTGGATCCCCACAGGGCCGTTGGGAAAAACTGTTTTTT.

The chain joins TRBV6-5 to TRBJ2-5; D is perhaps TRBD2 (5 bases). The CDR3 is 16 amino acids. V was shortened by 1 base and J by 1 base, with 13 bases between the two germline ends. Germline assignment: CDR1 MNHEY and CDR2 SVGAGI. In DNA form, the CDR3 reads TGTGCCAGCAGTTACTTGCTCGCGGGTCTCCAAGAGACCCAGTACTTC. Translated, it gives CASSYLLAGLQETQYF.

The gene calls are TRBV19 and TRBJ1-2; 10 bases are shared with TRBD1. The germline V gene has CDR1 LNHDA and CDR2 SQIVND (reference sequence). V dropped 8 bases and J dropped 0; count of bases not matched to a gene: 3. The CDR3 consists of 14 residues. The CDR3: CASGQGGPNYGYTF. The DNA for the CDR3 is TGTGCCAGTGGACAGGGGGGCCCTAACTATGGCTACACCTTC.

The chain combines TRBV5-4 with TRBJ2-4; unclear D gene. Germline V CDR1 and CDR2: SGHNT, YYREEE (reference sequence). The length of the CDR3 is 17 residues. V shed 2 bases and J shed 1 base, with 16 bases lying between them. This CDR3 is CASSLRTRTWAKNIQYF. For the CDR3, the DNA is TGTGCCAGCAGCTTACGTACTCGCACTTGGGCCAAAAACATTCAGTACTTC. Using reference TRBV5-4 and TRBJ2-4 for the parts outside the CDR3, the full variable domain is ETGVTQSPTHLIKTRGQQVTLRCSSQSGHNTVSWYQQALGQGPQFIFQYYREEENGRGNFPPRFSGLQFPNYSSELNVNALELDDSALYLCASSLRTRTWAKNIQYFGAGTRLSVL.

V usage is TRBV4-1 and J usage is TRBJ2-6; D possibly corresponds to TRBD2 (7 bases). Germline CDR1 reads MGHRA; CDR2 reads YSYEKL. The CDR3 runs to 19 residues. V was shortened by 1 base and J by 0 bases, with 16 bases between the two germline ends. CDR3 bases: TGCGCCAGCAGCCAAGGGGGGGGGCGACCCCCCTCTGGGGCCAACGTCCTGACTTTC. Translated, it gives CASSQGGGRPPSGANVLTF.

The chain combines TRBV27 with TRBJ2-3; D possibly corresponds to TRBD1 (6 bases). The CDR3 totals 14 residues. V was shortened by 11 bases and J by 3 bases, with 18 bases between the two germline ends. The germline CDR1 and CDR2 sequences are MNHEY and SMNVEV (reference sequence). CDR3 coding DNA: TGTGCCGGGAGAGGGATCAGGGGAACAGATACGCAGTATTTT. Its translation: CAGRGIRGTDTQYF.

The chain joins TRBV27 to TRBJ2-7, with 14 bases matching TRBD2. This CDR3 is built from 20 residues. V was pared by 0 bases and J by 3 bases, with 13 bases of the junction left unmatched. Germline CDR1 and CDR2: MNHEY and SMNVEV (reference sequence). The CDR3 spells CASSLSWGRRLAGGIYEQYF. The CDR3 DNA reads as TGTGCCAGCAGTTTATCCTGGGGACGGAGACTAGCGGGAGGGATCTACGAGCAGTACTTC.

The V call is TRBV27, the J call TRBJ2-1, with 8 bases lining up with TRBD1. The germline V gene encodes CDR1 MNHEY and CDR2 SMNVEV (reference sequence). V lost 3 bases, J lost 5 bases, and 12 bases stayed unmatched. The CDR3 runs to 17 residues. CDR3 sequence: CASSLIGRQGSNNEQFF. The CDR3 bases are TGTGCCAGCAGTTTGATAGGGAGACAGGGGTCGAACAATGAGCAGTTCTTC.

V is TRBV30 and J is TRBJ2-5, with TRBD2 as a possible D gene (6 bases). Per germline, CDR1 GTSNPN and CDR2 SVGIG (reference sequence). The ends were cut back, 2 bases at V and 0 bases at J, with 13 bases in the middle. The CDR3 has 15 residues. CDR3 region: CAWSLGGRYQETQYF. The CDR3 DNA reads TGTGCCTGGAGTTTGGGAGGCCGGTACCAAGAGACCCAGTACTTC.

The J gene is TRBJ2-7, the V gene TRBV6-1; D gene unclear. The DNA end is a closer match to TRBJ2-5, so the J assignment may be wrong. Germline values: CDR1 MNHNS, CDR2 SASEGT. This CDR3 contains 16 residues. The CDR3 DNA follows: TGTGCCAGCAGTGAAGCCGTAGGACCGGAGCCACGGACCCAGTACTTC. This sequence encodes CASSEAVGPEPRTQYF.

The chain recombines TRBV20-1 with TRBJ1-2; D might be TRBD1 (5 bases). CDR3 size: 9 residues. Germline values: CDR1 DFQATT, CDR2 SNEGSKA (reference sequence). CDR3 in amino acids: CTGAGGYTF. CDR3 bases: TGCACCGGGGCAGGCGGCTACACCTTC.

The CDR3 DNA reads as TGCGCCAGGGGGGACAGGGGGCAAAGGTACGAGCAGTACTTC. Its translation: CARGDRGQRYEQYF. V and J are TRBV10-1 and TRBJ2-7; TRBD1 matches 12 bases. J was trimmed by 4 bases and V by 9 bases; bases with no gene match: 7. Germline V lookup: CDR1 WNHNN, CDR2 SYGVQD (reference sequence). This CDR3 has 14 residues.

The gene calls are TRBV28 and TRBJ2-3, with TRBD2 matching over 14 bases. Trimming removed 7 bases from V and 3 bases from J; junction bases left unmatched: 15. Germline values: CDR1 MDHEN, CDR2 SYDVKM. The CDR3 length is 19 residues. CDR3 in DNA: TGTGCCAGCACCCAGACTAGCGGGAGGGCCTGTCTAGGGACAGATACGCAGTATTTT. Its translation: CASTQTSGRACLGTDTQYF.

V is TRBV4-1 and J is TRBJ1-3, with TRBD1 identical over 7 bases. The length of the CDR3 is 18 residues. V lost 0 bases to trimming and J lost 3 bases; unmatched junction nucleotides: 11. CDR1 and CDR2 from the germline V gene are MGHRA and YSYEKL. Written as DNA, the CDR3 is TGCGCCAGCAGCCAAGATTTTCGGTACAGGGGAGGTGGAAACACCATATATTTT. Its protein is CASSQDFRYRGGGNTIYF.

Notes on this clone: Other nucleotide sequences from this sample produce the same CDR3. The gene calls are TRBV28 and TRBJ2-7; 11 nucleotides line up with TRBD2. This CDR3 has 14 amino acids. Germline V CDR1 and CDR2: MDHEN, SYDVKM. The V segment lost 5 bases and the J segment 3 bases; nucleotides outside the gene matches: 3. Here the CDR3 reads CASSPGTSGYEQYF. CDR3 sequence (DNA): TGTGCCAGCAGTCCCGGGACTAGCGGCTACGAGCAGTACTTC. Full variable domain (remainder filled in from reference TRBV28 and TRBJ2-7): DVKVTQSSRYLVKRTGEKVFLECVQDMDHENMFWYRQDPGLGLRLIYFSYDVKMKEKGDIPEGYSVSREKKERFSLILESASTNQTSMYLCASSPGTSGYEQYFGPGTRLTVT.

The chain recombines TRBV4-1 with TRBJ2-7; a possible D gene is TRBD1 (6 bases). CDR1 and CDR2 (germline): MGHRA, YSYEKL. The V end lost 3 bases, the J end lost 6 bases, and 18 bases lay between the germline ends. CDR3 length: 15 amino acids. The CDR3 nucleotides read TGCGCCAGCAGCCATGAAACAGGGAAGAGGTGCGAGCAGTACTTC. It translates to CASSHETGKRCEQYF.